Below, 5 T cell receptor beta chains from the same sample are listed, as sequenced in a study of T cells in Graves' hyperthyroidism and ophthalmopathy (dated by TCRdb to about 2019). Libraries were constructed by multiplex PCR. TCRdb lists the instrument as Illumina HiSeq 2000. TCR beta CDR3 regions were amplified from RNA transcripts. The first round of RT-PCR for the TCR CDR3 was performed with the HTBI primer set and the Qiagen OneStep RT-PCR kit. Using fastp at Q25 and MiXCR, TCRdb reprocessed the public reads and kept productive beta chains. Every CDR3 protein is listed once, alongside the most common genes and DNA of its rows. This sample lists over 500,000 distinct CDR3 sequences; approximately 48% were detected once. Of the sample, about 40% falls within the top ten clones. The specimen was peripheral blood or thyroid tissue (not recorded which). These receptors were obtained from an adult woman with Graves' disease, either hyperthyroidism or ophthalmopathy (not recorded which).

This clonotype was seen repeatedly, ten times or more. J is TRBJ1-6 and V is TRBV19; D is possibly TRBD1 (6 bases). V lost 3 bases and J 9 bases, leaving 18 bases between the germline ends. There are 16 residues in the CDR3. CDR1 is LNHDA, CDR2 SQIVND, per germline (reference sequence). DNA of the CDR3: TGTGCCAGTAGTATGGGGGACACCTCCCGGCGTTCACCCCTCCACTTT. Translation gives CASSMGDTSRRSPLHF.

The chain couples TRBV12-3 or TRBV12-4 to TRBJ2-5, with 8 bases lining up with TRBD2. The CDR3 extends over 16 amino acids. V trimming: 5 bases; J trimming: 2 bases; junction bases outside the gene matches: 10. This CDR3 reads CASSRDGRGGQETQYF. Here the CDR3 DNA reads TGTGCCAGCAGTAGGGACGGGAGGGGAGGTCAAGAGACCCAGTACTTC.

This clonotype appeared a few times. V and J are TRBV29-1 and TRBJ2-5, with 9 bases matching TRBD2. Germline V gives CDR1 SQVTM, CDR2 ANQGSEA. This CDR3 region has 13 residues. Trimming at V came to 6 bases and at J to 4 bases, leaving 6 bases not matched to a gene. Written as DNA, the CDR3 is TGCAGCGTCGACCGAGCGGGGGGAGAGACCCAGTACTTC. Residues: CSVDRAGGETQYF.

The J gene is TRBJ1-2, the V gene TRBV29-1; D unresolved. Germline V gene data show CDR1 as SQVTM and CDR2 as ANQGSEA. CDR3 size: 12 residues. Trimming cost V 3 bases and J 4 bases, with 9 bases left between them. CDR3 nucleotides: TGCAGCGTTGAGGAACCCCCCTATGGCTACACCTTC. Translated: CSVEEPPYGYTF.

This clonotype has at least ten counts. The genes are TRBV6-5 and TRBJ1-1; 9 bases are shared with TRBD1. Trimming removed 2 bases from V and 4 bases from J; junction bases left unmatched: 2. The CDR3 has 14 residues. In germline, CDR1 is MNHEY, CDR2 SVGAGI. CDR3 nucleotide sequence: TGTGCCAGCAGTTACCGGGACAGGGCCACTGAAGCTTTCTTT. It encodes CASSYRDRATEAFF.